This T cell receptor (beta chain) was observed in a study of technical replicates of blood from a handful of donors. Trimming removed 4 bases from V and 6 bases from J, with 15 bases in between. The V gene's germline CDR1 is KGHSH and CDR2 LQKENI. This CDR3 contains 14 residues. The repertoire was sequenced with immunoSEQ multiplex PCR; TCRdb's copy has only in-frame clones and lacks some. The table shows roughly 64,000 clones, with approximately 86% occurring only once. This sequence joins TRBV18 and TRBJ1-1; D might be TRBD1 (5 bases). Source material: PBMCs. The sequence derives from a human donor in good health. Some clones in this sample may be carry-over from other donors' samples. The CDR3 here is CASSRAFRGAEAFF. In DNA form, the CDR3 reads TGTGCCAGCTCACGGGCTTTTCGGGGGGCTGAAGCTTTCTTT.